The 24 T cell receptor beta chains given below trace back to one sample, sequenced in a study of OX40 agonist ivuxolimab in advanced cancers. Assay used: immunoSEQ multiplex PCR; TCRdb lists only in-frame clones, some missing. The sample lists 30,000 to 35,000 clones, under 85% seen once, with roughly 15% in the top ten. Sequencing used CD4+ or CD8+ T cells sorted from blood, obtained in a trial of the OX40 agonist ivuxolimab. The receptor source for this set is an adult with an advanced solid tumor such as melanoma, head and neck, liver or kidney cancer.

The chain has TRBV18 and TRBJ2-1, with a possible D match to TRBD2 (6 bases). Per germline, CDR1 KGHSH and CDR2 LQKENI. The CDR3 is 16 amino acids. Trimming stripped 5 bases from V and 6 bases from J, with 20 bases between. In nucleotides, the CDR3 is TGTGCCAGCTCAAGGAGGGCAGGTGAACCGGGCAATGAGCAGTTCTTC. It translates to CASSRRAGEPGNEQFF.

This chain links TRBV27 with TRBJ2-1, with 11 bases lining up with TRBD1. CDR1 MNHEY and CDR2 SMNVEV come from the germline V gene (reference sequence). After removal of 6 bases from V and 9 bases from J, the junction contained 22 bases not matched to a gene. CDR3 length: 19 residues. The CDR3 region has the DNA TGTGCCAGCAGCCGTTGGACAGGGGGCCCAGCGGGAGCGGTGGGTGAGCAGTTCTTC. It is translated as CASSRWTGGPAGAVGEQFF.

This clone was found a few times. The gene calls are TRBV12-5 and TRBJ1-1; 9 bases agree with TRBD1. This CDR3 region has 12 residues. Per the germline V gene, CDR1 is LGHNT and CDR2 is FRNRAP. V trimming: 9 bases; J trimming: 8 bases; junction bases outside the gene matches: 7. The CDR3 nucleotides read TGTGCTAGCCAGACAGGGGGTTCAGAAGCTTTCTTT. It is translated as CASQTGGSEAFF.

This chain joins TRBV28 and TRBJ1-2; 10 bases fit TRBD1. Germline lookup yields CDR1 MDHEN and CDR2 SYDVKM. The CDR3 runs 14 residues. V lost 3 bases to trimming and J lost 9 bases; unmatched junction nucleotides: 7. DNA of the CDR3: TGTGCCAGCAGTTTTGGACAGGGGGGATTTCGCTACACCTTC. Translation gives CASSFGQGGFRYTF.

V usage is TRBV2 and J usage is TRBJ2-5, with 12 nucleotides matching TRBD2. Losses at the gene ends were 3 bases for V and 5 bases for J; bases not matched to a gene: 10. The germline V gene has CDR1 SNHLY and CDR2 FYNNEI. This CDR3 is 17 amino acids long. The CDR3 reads CASSDSTSGGAQETQYF. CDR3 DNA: TGTGCCAGCAGTGATTCGACTAGCGGGGGTGCCCAGGAGACCCAGTACTTC.

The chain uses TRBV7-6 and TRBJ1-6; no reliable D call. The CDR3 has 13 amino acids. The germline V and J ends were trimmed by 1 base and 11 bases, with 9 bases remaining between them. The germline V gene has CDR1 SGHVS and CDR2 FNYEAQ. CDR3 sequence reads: CASSLEGRPPLHF. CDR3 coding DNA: TGTGCCAGCAGCTTAGAAGGGAGGCCACCCCTCCACTTT.

The CDR3 spells CASHTYRGRTEAFF. The CDR3 region has the DNA TGTGCCAGCCATACCTACAGGGGCCGCACTGAAGCTTTCTTT. The chain carries TRBV18 and TRBJ1-1, with 7 bases matching TRBD1. The CDR3 loop spans 14 amino acids. Per germline, CDR1 KGHSH and CDR2 LQKENI. J lost 4 bases, V lost 8 bases, and 10 bases had no gene match.

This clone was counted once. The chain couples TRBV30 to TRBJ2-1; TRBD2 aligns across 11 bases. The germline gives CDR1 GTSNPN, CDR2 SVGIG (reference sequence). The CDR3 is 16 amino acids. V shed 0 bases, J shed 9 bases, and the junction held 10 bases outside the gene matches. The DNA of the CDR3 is TGTGCCTGGAGTGTCCAACTAGCGGGAGAAAAGGCTGAGCAGTTCTTC. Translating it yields CAWSVQLAGEKAEQFF.

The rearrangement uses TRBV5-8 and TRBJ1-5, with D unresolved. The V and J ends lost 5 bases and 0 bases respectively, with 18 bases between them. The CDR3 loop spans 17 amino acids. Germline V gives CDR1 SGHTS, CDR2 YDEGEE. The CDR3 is CASRGPSLPHSNQPQHF. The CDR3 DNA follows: TGTGCCAGCAGAGGGCCCTCCCTCCCCCATAGCAATCAGCCCCAGCATTTT.

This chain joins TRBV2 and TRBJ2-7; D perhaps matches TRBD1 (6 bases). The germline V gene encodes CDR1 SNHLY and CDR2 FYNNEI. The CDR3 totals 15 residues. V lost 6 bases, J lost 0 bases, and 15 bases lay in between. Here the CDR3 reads CASRGRQESSYEQYF. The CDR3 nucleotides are TGTGCCAGCAGGGGACGACAGGAGAGCTCCTACGAGCAGTACTTC.

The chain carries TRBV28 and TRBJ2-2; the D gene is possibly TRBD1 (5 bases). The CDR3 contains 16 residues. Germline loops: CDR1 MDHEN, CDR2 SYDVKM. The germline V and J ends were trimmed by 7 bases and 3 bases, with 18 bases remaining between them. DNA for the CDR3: TGTGCCAGCACCTCTGCGTCCGACAGATACACCGGGGAGCTGTTTTTT. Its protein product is CASTSASDRYTGELFF.

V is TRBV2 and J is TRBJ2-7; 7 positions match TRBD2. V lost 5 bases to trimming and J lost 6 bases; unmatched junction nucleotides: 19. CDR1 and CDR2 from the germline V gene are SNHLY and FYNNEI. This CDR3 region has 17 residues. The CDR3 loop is CASSTGGAGAYHGEQYF. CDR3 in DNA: TGTGCCAGCAGTACTGGAGGGGCGGGAGCATACCATGGCGAGCAGTACTTC.

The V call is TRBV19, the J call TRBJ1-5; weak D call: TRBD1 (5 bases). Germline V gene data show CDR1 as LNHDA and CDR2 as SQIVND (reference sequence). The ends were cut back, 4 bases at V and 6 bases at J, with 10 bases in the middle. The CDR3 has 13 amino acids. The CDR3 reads CASSTVGGQPQHF. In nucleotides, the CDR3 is TGTGCCAGTAGTACTGTGGGGGGTCAGCCCCAGCATTTT.

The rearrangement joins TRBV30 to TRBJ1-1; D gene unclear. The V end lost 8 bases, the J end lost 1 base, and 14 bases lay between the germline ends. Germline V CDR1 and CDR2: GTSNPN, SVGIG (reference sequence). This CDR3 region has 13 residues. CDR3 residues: CALMRWGNTEAFF. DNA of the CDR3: TGTGCCCTGATGAGATGGGGGAACACTGAAGCTTTCTTT. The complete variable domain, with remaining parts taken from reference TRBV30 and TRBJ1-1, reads SQTIHQWPATLVQPVGSPLSLECTVEGTSNPNLYWYRQAAGRGLQLLFYSVGIGQISSEVPQNLSASRPQDRQFILSSKKLLLSDSGFYLCALMRWGNTEAFFGQGTRLTVV.

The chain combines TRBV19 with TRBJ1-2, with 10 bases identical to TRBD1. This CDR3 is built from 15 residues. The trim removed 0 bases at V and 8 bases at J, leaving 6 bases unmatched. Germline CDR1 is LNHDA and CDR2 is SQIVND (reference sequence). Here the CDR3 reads CASSIDLRDRGGYTF. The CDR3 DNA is TGTGCCAGTAGTATAGATCTCCGGGACAGGGGCGGCTACACCTTC. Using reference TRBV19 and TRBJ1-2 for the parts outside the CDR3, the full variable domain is DGGITQSPKYLFRKEGQNVTLSCEQNLNHDAMYWYRQDPGQGLRLIYYSQIVNDFQKGDIAEGYSVSREKKESFPLTVTSAQKNPTAFYLCASSIDLRDRGGYTFGSGTRLTVV.

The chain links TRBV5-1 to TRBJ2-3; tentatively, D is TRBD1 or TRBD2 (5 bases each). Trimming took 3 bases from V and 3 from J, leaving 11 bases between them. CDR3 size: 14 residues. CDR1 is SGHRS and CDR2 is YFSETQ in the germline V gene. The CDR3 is CASSSGWGTDTQYF. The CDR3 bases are TGCGCCAGCAGCTCAGGGTGGGGGACAGATACGCAGTATTTT.

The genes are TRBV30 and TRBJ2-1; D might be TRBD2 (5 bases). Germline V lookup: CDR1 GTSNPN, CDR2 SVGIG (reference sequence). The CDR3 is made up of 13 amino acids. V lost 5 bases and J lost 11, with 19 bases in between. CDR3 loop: CAWASTPGIKQFF. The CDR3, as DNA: TGTGCCTGGGCCTCGACGCCGGGAATAAAGCAGTTCTTC.

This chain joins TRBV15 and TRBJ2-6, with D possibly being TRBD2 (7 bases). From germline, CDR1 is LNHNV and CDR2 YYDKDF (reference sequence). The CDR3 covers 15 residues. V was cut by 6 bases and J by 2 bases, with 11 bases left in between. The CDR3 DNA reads TGTGCCACCAGAGGGGGGGGCACTGGGGCCAACGTCCTGACTTTC. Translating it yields CATRGGGTGANVLTF.

The CDR3 protein is CASSFGQGRKTEAFF. CDR3 bases: TGCGCCAGCAGCTTCGGACAGGGTCGGAAGACTGAAGCTTTCTTT. This chain links TRBV5-1 with TRBJ1-1; 8 nucleotides line up with TRBD1. The V gene's germline CDR1 is SGHRS and CDR2 YFSETQ. CDR3 length: 15 residues. V was clipped by 2 bases and J by 5 bases; unmatched bases: 8. The whole variable domain, filled in from reference TRBV5-1 and TRBJ1-1, reads KAGVTQTPRYLIKTRGQQVTLSCSPISGHRSVSWYQQTPGQGLQFLFEYFSETQRNKGNFPGRFSGRQFSNSRSEMNVSTLELGDSALYLCASSFGQGRKTEAFFGQGTRLTVV.

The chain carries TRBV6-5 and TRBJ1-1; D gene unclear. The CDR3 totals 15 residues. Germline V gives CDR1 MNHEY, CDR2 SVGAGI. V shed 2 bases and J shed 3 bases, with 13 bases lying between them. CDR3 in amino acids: CASSYTTGEDTEAFF. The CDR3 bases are TGTGCCAGCAGTTACACCACCGGAGAGGACACTGAAGCTTTCTTT.

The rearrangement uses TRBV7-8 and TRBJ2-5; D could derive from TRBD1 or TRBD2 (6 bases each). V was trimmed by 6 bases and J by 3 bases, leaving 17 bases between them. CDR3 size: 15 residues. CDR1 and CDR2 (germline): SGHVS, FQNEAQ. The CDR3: CASSQKGGLKETQYF. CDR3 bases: TGTGCCAGCAGTCAAAAAGGGGGACTCAAAGAGACCCAGTACTTC.

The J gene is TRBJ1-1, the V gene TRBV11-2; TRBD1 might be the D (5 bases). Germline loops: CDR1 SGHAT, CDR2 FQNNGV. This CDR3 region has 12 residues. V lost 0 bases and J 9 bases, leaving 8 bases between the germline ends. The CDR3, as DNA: TGTGCCAGCAGCTTAGACAGGGAGCAAGCTTTCTTT. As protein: CASSLDREQAFF.

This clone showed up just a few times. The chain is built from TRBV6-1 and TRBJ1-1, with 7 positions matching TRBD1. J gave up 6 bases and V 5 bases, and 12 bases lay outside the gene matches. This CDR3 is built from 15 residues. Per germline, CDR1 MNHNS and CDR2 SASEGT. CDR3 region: CASSSGLGRGPEAFF. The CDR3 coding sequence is TGTGCCAGCAGTTCGGGCCTGGGGAGGGGGCCTGAAGCTTTCTTT.

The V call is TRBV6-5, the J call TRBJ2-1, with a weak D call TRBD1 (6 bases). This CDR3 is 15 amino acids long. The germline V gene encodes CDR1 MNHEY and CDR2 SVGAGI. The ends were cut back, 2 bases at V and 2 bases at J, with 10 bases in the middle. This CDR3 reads CASSYRAGAYNEQFF. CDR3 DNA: TGTGCCAGCAGTTACAGGGCAGGGGCCTACAATGAGCAGTTCTTC.